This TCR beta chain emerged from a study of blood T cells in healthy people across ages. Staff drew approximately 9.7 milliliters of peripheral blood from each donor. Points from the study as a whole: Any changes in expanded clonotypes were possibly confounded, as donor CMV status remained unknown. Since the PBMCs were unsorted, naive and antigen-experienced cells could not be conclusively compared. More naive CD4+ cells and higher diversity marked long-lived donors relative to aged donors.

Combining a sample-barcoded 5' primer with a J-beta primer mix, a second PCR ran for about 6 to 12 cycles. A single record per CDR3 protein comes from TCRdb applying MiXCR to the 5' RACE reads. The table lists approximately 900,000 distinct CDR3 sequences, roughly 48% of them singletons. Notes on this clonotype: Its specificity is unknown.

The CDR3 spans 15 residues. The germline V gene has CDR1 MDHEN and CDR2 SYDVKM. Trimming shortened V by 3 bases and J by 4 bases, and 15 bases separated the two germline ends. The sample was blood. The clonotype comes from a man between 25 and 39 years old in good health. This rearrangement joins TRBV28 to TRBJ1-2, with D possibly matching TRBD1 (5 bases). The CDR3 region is CASSFQQGGSYGYTF. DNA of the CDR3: TGTGCCAGCAGTTTTCAGCAGGGAGGGAGCTATGGCTACACCTTC.